These 20 T cell receptor beta chains share one sample of origin, sequenced in a study of technical replicates of blood from a few donors. The method was immunoSEQ multiplex PCR; TCRdb's version includes in-frame clones alone and lacks a portion of them. The repertoire includes under 95,000 clones, 95% of them detected once, and about 0.26% sits in the top ten. The sequenced material came from T cells isolated from PBMCs. These receptors originate from a human donor in good health.

This sequence joins TRBV5-1 and TRBJ1-1, with a possible D match to TRBD1 (6 bases). The ends were cut back, 0 bases at V and 1 base at J, with 10 bases in the middle. This CDR3 comprises 15 residues. The germline V gene encodes CDR1 SGHRS and CDR2 YFSETQ. CDR3 sequence reads: CASSLARGANTEAFF. The CDR3 nucleotides are TGCGCCAGCAGCTTGGCGCGGGGGGCGAACACTGAAGCTTTCTTT.

The chain carries TRBV7-2 and TRBJ2-3; 10 bases are shared with TRBD2. The CDR3 extends over 14 amino acids. V gave up 3 bases and J gave up 8 bases; unmatched junction bases: 5. Germline V gene data show CDR1 as SGHTA and CDR2 as FQGNSA. The CDR3 protein is CASSFLAGEVTQYF. CDR3 nucleotide sequence: TGTGCCAGCAGCTTCCTAGCGGGAGAAGTTACGCAGTATTTT.

This chain uses TRBV11-2 with TRBJ2-3; possibly TRBD2 for D (6 bases). The CDR3 contains 15 residues. V was shortened by 2 bases and J by 4 bases, with 13 bases between the two germline ends. Per germline, CDR1 SGHAT and CDR2 FQNNGV. This chain's CDR3 is CASSLPGSPSDTQYF. CDR3 in DNA: TGTGCCAGCAGCTTACCCGGGAGCCCCTCAGATACGCAGTATTTT.

This clone was picked up one time. The chain links TRBV11-2 to TRBJ2-5; TRBD1 matches at 8 bases. Germline CDR1 reads SGHAT; CDR2 reads FQNNGV. The V segment lost 5 bases and the J segment 1 base; nucleotides outside the gene matches: 3. CDR3 length: 14 amino acids. Here the CDR3 reads CASSVGQGQETQYF. CDR3 DNA sequence: TGTGCCAGCAGCGTCGGACAGGGCCAAGAGACCCAGTACTTC.

The J gene is TRBJ1-3, the V gene TRBV5-6, with D possibly matching TRBD1 (5 bases). Trimming cost V 0 bases and J 1 base, with 14 bases left between them. The CDR3 runs to 17 residues. Germline values: CDR1 SGHDT, CDR2 YYEEEE. The CDR3 bases are TGTGCCAGCAGCTTGGTGGAGGGACTTCCTTCTGGAAACACCATATATTTT. This translates into CASSLVEGLPSGNTIYF.

This chain connects TRBV5-8 to TRBJ1-1; possibly TRBD1 for D (6 bases). V lost 0 bases to trimming and J lost 3 bases, with 15 bases between them. The CDR3 loop spans 16 amino acids. Germline-derived CDR1 and CDR2 are SGHTS and YDEGEE. CDR3 nucleotides: TGTGCCAGCAGCTTGGGGTCCCGCACAGGGTACACTGAAGCTTTCTTT. It is translated as CASSLGSRTGYTEAFF.

The rearrangement uses TRBV4-1 and TRBJ2-7, with 10 bases fitting TRBD1. The V gene end was trimmed by 6 bases and the J gene end by 5 bases; junction bases not matched to a gene: 7. This CDR3 has 14 residues. Germline V gene sequence: CDR1 MGHRA, CDR2 YSYEKL. In DNA, the CDR3 is TGCGCCAGCAGTGCCGGGACAGGGGTCGACGAGCAGTACTTC. Its protein is CASSAGTGVDEQYF.

This clone was recorded once. The CDR3 DNA sequence: TGCGCCAGCAGCCGACAGGATACCTACGAGCAGTACTTC. This gives the protein CASSRQDTYEQYF. The chain employs TRBV10-2 and TRBJ2-7; tentative D call: TRBD1 (6 bases). The CDR3 has 13 residues. CDR1 WSHSY and CDR2 SAAADI come from the germline V gene. V gave up 6 bases and J gave up 2 bases, with 11 bases separating them.

V and J are TRBV15 and TRBJ2-5; the D gene is possibly TRBD2 (5 bases). CDR1 is LNHNV, CDR2 YYDKDF, per germline (reference sequence). The CDR3 is 13 residues long. The V gene lost 1 base and the J gene lost 5 bases, with 8 bases spanning the gap. CDR3 DNA: TGTGCCACCAGCAGAGCCCAGCGGGAGACCCAGTACTTC. Its protein is CATSRAQRETQYF. Based on the CDR3 plus reference TRBV15 and TRBJ2-5, the full variable domain is DAMVIQNPRYQVTQFGKPVTLSCSQTLNHNVMYWYQQKSSQAPKLLFHYYDKDFNNEADTPDNFQSRRPNTSFCFLDIRSPGLGDTAMYLCATSRAQRETQYFGPGTRLLVL.

J is TRBJ1-5 and V is TRBV19; possible D gene TRBD1, 5 bases. Germline V gene sequence: CDR1 LNHDA, CDR2 SQIVND (reference sequence). This CDR3 has 12 residues. The V end was cut by 7 bases, the J end by 6 bases, with 10 bases between. CDR3 in amino acids: CASKGVGQPQHF. The CDR3 coding sequence is TGTGCCAGTAAAGGGGTGGGTCAGCCCCAGCATTTT.

This chain uses TRBV13 with TRBJ2-7; D perhaps matches TRBD2 (6 bases). The V end lost 4 bases, the J end lost 6 bases, and 16 bases lay between the germline ends. Germline values: CDR1 PRHDT, CDR2 FYEKMQ (reference sequence). The CDR3 spans 14 residues. This CDR3 reads CASSSSRTILEQYF. CDR3 nucleotides: TGTGCCAGCAGCTCTAGTCGGACTATTCTCGAGCAGTACTTC.

The chain is built from TRBV10-2 and TRBJ2-1, with a weak D call TRBD2 (5 bases). Trimming stripped 0 bases from V and 15 bases from J, with 15 bases between. The CDR3 sequence is 13 residues long. Germline assignment: CDR1 WSHSY and CDR2 SAAADI. CDR3 amino acids: CASSESVSSRGFF. The CDR3, as DNA: TGCGCCAGCAGTGAGTCCGTGAGTAGCCGGGGGTTCTTC.

The CDR3, as DNA: TGTGCCAGCTCACCTGTGGGAGCGCTAGACGGCTACACCTTC. Encoded protein: CASSPVGALDGYTF. The rearrangement joins TRBV18 to TRBJ1-2; the D is unclear. The length of the CDR3 is 14 residues. Per the germline V gene, CDR1 is KGHSH and CDR2 is LQKENI. The V and J ends lost 3 bases and 8 bases respectively, with 16 bases between them.

The chain links TRBV10-1 to TRBJ2-3, with 9 bases identical to TRBD2. CDR1 and CDR2 (germline): WNHNN, SYGVQD (reference sequence). The CDR3 loop spans 21 amino acids. V gave up 0 bases and J gave up 4 bases; unmatched junction bases: 20. The CDR3: CASSESMREALLAGQADTQYF. CDR3 sequence (DNA): TGCGCCAGCAGTGAGTCGATGAGGGAGGCCCTCCTAGCGGGGCAGGCAGATACGCAGTATTTT.

The chain uses TRBV5-1 and TRBJ2-3; 8 bases agree with TRBD2. The CDR3 length is 17 residues. Germline-derived CDR1 and CDR2 are SGHRS and YFSETQ. Trimming at V came to 2 bases and at J to 1 base, leaving 9 bases not matched to a gene. This CDR3 is CASSLSLAGPGTDTQYF. Here the CDR3 DNA reads TGCGCCAGCAGCTTATCCCTAGCGGGCCCAGGCACAGATACGCAGTATTTT.

V gene TRBV27 combines with J gene TRBJ1-6, with 7 positions matching TRBD1. V dropped 6 bases and J dropped 6; count of bases not matched to a gene: 8. The CDR3 spans 15 residues. Germline V gives CDR1 MNHEY, CDR2 SMNVEV (reference sequence). Here the CDR3 DNA reads TGTGCCAGCAGGACCGGGACAGAACCTAATTCACCCCTCCACTTT. It yields the protein CASRTGTEPNSPLHF.

V gene TRBV6-1 combines with J gene TRBJ2-7, with 10 bases fitting TRBD1. CDR3 length: 16 residues. Germline CDR1 MNHNS, CDR2 SASEGT. V lost 2 bases, J lost 2 bases, and 6 bases stayed unmatched. CDR3 in amino acids: CASSEMGQGITYEQYF. DNA of the CDR3: TGTGCCAGCAGTGAAATGGGACAGGGGATTACCTACGAGCAGTACTTC.

The chain combines TRBV5-6 with TRBJ2-4; the match to TRBD1 covers 7 bases. V lost 2 bases and J lost 2; bases outside the gene matches: 7. This CDR3 has 16 amino acids. Germline-derived CDR1 and CDR2 are SGHDT and YYEEEE. The DNA for the CDR3 is TGTGCCAGCAGCTTCGACAGGGTAACTTCCAAAAACATTCAGTACTTC. This codes for CASSFDRVTSKNIQYF.

The chain employs TRBV7-3 and TRBJ2-1; TRBD2 agrees at 8 bases. CDR1 is SGHTA and CDR2 is FQGTGA in the germline V gene. The CDR3 has 13 residues. V lost 5 bases to trimming and J lost 9 bases; unmatched junction nucleotides: 6. The CDR3 sequence: CASSPRGDGEQFF. Here the CDR3 DNA reads TGTGCCAGCAGCCCGCGGGGGGACGGTGAGCAGTTCTTC.

The chain uses TRBV6-5 and TRBJ2-7, with 9 nucleotides matching TRBD2. V lost 7 bases and J lost 3; bases outside the gene matches: 10. This CDR3 has 15 amino acids. Per the germline V gene, CDR1 is MNHEY and CDR2 is SVGAGI. Here the CDR3 reads CASTYASGGYYEQYF. CDR3 sequence (DNA): TGTGCCAGCACGTATGCGAGCGGGGGGTACTACGAGCAGTACTTC.